This T cell receptor (beta chain) came from a study of T cell changes during pregnancy in multiple sclerosis. The method was immunoSEQ multiplex PCR; TCRdb's version includes in-frame clones alone and lacks a portion of them. The data contain 50,000 to 75,000 clones, over 90% of them singletons. The germline gives CDR1 MNHNS, CDR2 SASEGT. The CDR3 is 16 amino acids. Trimming shortened V by 4 bases and J by 0 bases, and 13 bases separated the two germline ends. This chain joins TRBV6-1 and TRBJ2-1; D not resolved. This material consisted of CD8+ T cells from peripheral blood mononuclear cells, taken in the third trimester of pregnancy. This TCR came from a female donor with multiple sclerosis, enrolled in a pregnancy study. CDR3 residues: CASSAPPFSSYNEQFF. The CDR3 region has the DNA TGTGCCAGCAGTGCCCCCCCTTTTTCCTCCTACAATGAGCAGTTCTTC.